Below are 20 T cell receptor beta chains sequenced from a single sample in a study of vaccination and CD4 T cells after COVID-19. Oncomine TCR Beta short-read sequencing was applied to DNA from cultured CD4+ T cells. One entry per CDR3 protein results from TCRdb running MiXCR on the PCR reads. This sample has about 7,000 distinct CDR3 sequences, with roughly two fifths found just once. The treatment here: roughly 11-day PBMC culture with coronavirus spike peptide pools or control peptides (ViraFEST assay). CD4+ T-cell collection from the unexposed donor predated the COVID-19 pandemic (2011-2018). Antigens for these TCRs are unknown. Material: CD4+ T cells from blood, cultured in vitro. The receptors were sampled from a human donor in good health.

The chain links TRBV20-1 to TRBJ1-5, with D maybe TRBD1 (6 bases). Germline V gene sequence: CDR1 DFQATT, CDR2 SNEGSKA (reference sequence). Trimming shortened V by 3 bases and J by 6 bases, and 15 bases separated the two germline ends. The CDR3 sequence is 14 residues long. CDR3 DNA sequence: TGCAGTGCTAGGAGTACAGGGCTTGGTCAGCCCCAGCATTTT. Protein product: CSARSTGLGQPQHF.

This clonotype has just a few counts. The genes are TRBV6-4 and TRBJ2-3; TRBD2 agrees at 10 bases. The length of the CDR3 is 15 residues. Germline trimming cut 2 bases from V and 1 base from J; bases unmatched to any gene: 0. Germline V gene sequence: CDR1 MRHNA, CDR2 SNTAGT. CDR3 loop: CASSDTSGGTDTQYF. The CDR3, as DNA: TGTGCCAGCAGTGACACTAGCGGGGGCACAGATACGCAGTATTTT.

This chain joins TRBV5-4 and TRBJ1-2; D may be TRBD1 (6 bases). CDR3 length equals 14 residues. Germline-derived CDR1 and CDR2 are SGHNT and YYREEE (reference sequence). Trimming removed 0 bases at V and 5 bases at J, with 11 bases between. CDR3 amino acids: CASSLEGGGYGYTF. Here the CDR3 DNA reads TGTGCCAGCAGCTTGGAAGGGGGTGGTTATGGCTACACCTTC.

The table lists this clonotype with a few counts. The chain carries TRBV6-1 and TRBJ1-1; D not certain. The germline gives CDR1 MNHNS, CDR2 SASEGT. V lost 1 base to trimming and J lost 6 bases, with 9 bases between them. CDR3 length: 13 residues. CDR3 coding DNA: TGTGCCAGCAGTGAAGTCAGTCCGCCTGAAGCTTTCTTT. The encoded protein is CASSEVSPPEAFF.

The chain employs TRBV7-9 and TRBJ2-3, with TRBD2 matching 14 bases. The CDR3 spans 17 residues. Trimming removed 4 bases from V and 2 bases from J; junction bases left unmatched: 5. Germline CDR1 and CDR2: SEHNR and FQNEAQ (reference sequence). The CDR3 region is CASSSRTSGGFTDTQYF. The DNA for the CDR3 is TGTGCCAGCAGCTCCCGGACTAGCGGGGGGTTCACAGATACGCAGTATTTT. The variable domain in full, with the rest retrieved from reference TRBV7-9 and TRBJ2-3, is DTGVSQNPRHKITKRGQNVTFRCDPISEHNRLYWYRQTLGQGPEFLTYFQNEAQLEKSRLLSDRFSAERPKGSFSTLEIQRTEQGDSAMYLCASSSRTSGGFTDTQYFGPGTRLTVL.

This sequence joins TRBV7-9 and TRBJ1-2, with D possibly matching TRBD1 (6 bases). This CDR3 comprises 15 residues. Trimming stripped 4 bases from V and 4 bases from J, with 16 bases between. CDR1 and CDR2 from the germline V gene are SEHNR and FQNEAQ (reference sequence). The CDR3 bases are TGTGCCAGCAGCTCCTCCCGGAGGGGGATCTATGGCTACACCTTC. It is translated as CASSSSRRGIYGYTF.

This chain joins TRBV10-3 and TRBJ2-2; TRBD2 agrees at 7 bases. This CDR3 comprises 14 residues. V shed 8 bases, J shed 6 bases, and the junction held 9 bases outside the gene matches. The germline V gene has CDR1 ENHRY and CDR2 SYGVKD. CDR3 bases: TGTGCCATCTCGGGGAGGGGAGACTCCGGGGAGCTGTTTTTT. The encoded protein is CAISGRGDSGELFF.

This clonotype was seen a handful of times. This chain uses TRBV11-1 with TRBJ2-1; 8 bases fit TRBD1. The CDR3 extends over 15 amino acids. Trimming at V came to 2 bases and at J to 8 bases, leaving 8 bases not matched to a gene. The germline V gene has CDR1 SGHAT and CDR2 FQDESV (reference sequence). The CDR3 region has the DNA TGTGCCAGCAGCTTAACCGGACAGGGCAAGGATGAGCAGTTCTTC. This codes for CASSLTGQGKDEQFF. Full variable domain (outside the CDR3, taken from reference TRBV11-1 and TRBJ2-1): EAEVAQSPRYKITEKSQAVAFWCDPISGHATLYWYRQILGQGPELLVQFQDESVVDDSQLPKDRFSAERLKGVDSTLKIQPAELGDSAMYLCASSLTGQGKDEQFFGPGTRLTVL.

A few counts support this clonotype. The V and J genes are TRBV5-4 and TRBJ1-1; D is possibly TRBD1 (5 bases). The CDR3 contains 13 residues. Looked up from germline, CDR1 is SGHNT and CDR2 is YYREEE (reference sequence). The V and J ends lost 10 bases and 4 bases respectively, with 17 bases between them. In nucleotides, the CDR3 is TGTGCCGGGGGAACGGGGTCTGGCACTGAAGCTTTCTTT. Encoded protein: CAGGTGSGTEAFF.

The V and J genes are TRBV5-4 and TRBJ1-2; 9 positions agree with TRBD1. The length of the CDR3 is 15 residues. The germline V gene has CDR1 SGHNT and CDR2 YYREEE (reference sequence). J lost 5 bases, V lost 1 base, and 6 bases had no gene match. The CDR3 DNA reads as TGTGCCAGCAGCTTGCGTACAGGGGGCCGTTATGGCTACACCTTC. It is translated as CASSLRTGGRYGYTF.

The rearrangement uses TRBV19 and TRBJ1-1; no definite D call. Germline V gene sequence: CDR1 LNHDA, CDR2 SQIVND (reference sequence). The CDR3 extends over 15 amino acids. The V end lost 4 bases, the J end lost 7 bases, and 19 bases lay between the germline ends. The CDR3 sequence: CASSTGQAEVGEAFF. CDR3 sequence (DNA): TGTGCCAGTAGTACCGGTCAGGCAGAGGTCGGTGAAGCTTTCTTT.

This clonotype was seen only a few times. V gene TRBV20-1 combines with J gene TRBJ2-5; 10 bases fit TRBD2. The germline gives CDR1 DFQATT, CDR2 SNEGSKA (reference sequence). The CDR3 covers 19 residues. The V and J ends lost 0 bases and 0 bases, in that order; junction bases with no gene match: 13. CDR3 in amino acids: CSARDEGSGGIDHQETQYF. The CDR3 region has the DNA TGCAGTGCTAGAGATGAGGGTAGCGGGGGGATCGACCACCAAGAGACCCAGTACTTC.

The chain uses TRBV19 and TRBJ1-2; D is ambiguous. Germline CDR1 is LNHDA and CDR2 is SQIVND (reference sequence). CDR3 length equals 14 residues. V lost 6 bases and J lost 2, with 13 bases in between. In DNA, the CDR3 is TGTGCCAGTAGGCCCGGACTGAACAACTATGGCTACACCTTC. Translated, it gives CASRPGLNNYGYTF.

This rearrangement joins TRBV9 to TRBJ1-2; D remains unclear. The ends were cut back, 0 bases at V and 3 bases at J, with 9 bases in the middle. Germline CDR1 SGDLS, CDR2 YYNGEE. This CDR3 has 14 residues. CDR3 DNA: TGTGCCAGCAGCGTAGTTGGTCAGGACTATGGCTACACCTTC. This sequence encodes CASSVVGQDYGYTF.

This CDR3 reads CASRRTGSQANYGYTF. CDR3 nucleotides: TGTGCCAGTAGACGGACAGGGTCGCAAGCTAACTATGGCTACACCTTC. This chain links TRBV19 with TRBJ1-2; 8 bases fit TRBD1. Germline V gives CDR1 LNHDA, CDR2 SQIVND (reference sequence). The CDR3 consists of 16 residues. V shed 6 bases, J shed 0 bases, and the junction held 9 bases outside the gene matches.

DNA for the CDR3: TGCAGTGCTTCCAGGACTAGCGAAGATTATACGCAGTATTTT. Amino acids: CSASRTSEDYTQYF. The genes are TRBV20-1 and TRBJ2-3; 9 nucleotides match TRBD2. Germline V gives CDR1 DFQATT, CDR2 SNEGSKA (reference sequence). The CDR3 contains 14 residues. Trimming cost V 5 bases and J 7 bases; bases outside gene matches: 10.

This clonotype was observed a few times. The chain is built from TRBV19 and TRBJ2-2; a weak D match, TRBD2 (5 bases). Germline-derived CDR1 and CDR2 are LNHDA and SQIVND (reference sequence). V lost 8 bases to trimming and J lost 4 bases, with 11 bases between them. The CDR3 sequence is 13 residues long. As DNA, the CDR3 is TGTGCCAGTGGACCTGGAGGCACCGGGGAGCTGTTTTTT. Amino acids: CASGPGGTGELFF. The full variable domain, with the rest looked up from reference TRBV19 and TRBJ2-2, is DGGITQSPKYLFRKEGQNVTLSCEQNLNHDAMYWYRQDPGQGLRLIYYSQIVNDFQKGDIAEGYSVSREKKESFPLTVTSAQKNPTAFYLCASGPGGTGELFFGEGSRLTVL.

Here the CDR3 DNA reads TGTGCCAGCAGGATGACACTCTATGGCTACACCTTC. Translating it yields CASRMTLYGYTF. The chain links TRBV28 to TRBJ1-2; D remains unclear. Germline loops: CDR1 MDHEN, CDR2 SYDVKM. CDR3 length equals 12 residues. Trimming removed 6 bases at V and 4 bases at J, with 9 bases between.

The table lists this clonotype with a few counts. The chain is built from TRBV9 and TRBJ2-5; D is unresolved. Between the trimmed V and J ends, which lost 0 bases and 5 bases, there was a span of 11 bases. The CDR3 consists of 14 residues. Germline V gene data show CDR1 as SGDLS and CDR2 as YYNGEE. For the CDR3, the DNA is TGTGCCAGCAGCGTAGGAACGTTGGGGGAGACCCAGTACTTC. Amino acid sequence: CASSVGTLGETQYF.

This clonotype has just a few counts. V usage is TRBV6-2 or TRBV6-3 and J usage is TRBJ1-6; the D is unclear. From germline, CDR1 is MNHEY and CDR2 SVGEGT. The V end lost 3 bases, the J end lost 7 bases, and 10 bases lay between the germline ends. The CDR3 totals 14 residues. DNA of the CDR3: TGTGCCAGCAGTTATAAGGGATCGAATTCACCCCTCCACTTT. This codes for CASSYKGSNSPLHF.